This is a list of T cell receptor beta chains from one sample in a study of blood T cell repertoires in COVID-19. Assay used: immunoSEQ multiplex PCR; TCRdb lists only in-frame clones, some missing. The sample has around 210,000 clones, around 89% seen once. Sequencing used PBMCs or T cells enriched from blood (not recorded which). The receptors originated from a woman under 30 who had recovered from COVID-19. Both conserved end residues are part of each CDR3. Fields, in order: J gene, clone size, D gene, V gene, CDR3 protein, CDR3 DNA. A D gene is named only where the DNA matches it firmly. Some rows have no size entry. The others give once, few or many, or a class for an expanded clone.

>TRBJ1-5|-|-|TRBV20-1
CSASIDNQPQHF
TGCAGTGCTAGTATAGACAATCAGCCCCAGCATTTT
>TRBJ1-1|-|-|TRBV5-8
CASSPRTGGSGTEAFF
TGTGCCAGCAGCCCACGGACGGGAGGGTCGGGCACTGAAGCTTTCTTT
>TRBJ2-3|once|TRBD2|TRBV5-1
CASSLTGGPGDTQYF
TGCGCCAGCAGCTTGACGGGGGGGCCAGGGGATACGCAGTATTTT
>TRBJ1-1|-|-|TRBV7-9
CASSLTALNTEAFF
TGTGCCAGCAGCTTGACAGCCTTGAACACTGAAGCTTTCTTT
>TRBJ2-7|-|TRBD2|TRBV5-1
CASSTGLAVTSYEQYF
TGCGCCAGCAGCACCGGACTAGCGGTAACCTCCTACGAGCAGTACTTC
>TRBJ1-4|-|-|TRBV6-5
CAGLDPRNEKLFF
TGTGCCGGACTAGACCCGAGGAATGAAAAACTGTTTTTT
>TRBJ1-1|-|TRBD1|TRBV6-5
CASRSTGEVGEAFF
TGTGCCAGCAGGTCGACAGGGGAGGTTGGTGAAGCTTTCTTT
>TRBJ1-1|once|TRBD1|TRBV9
CASSGGQFNTEAFF
TGTGCCAGCAGCGGGGGACAGTTCAACACTGAAGCTTTCTTT
>TRBJ1-5|-|-|TRBV18
CASPLKPYAFQKPQHF
TGTGCCAGCCCGCTCAAACCCTACGCCTTTCAAAAGCCCCAGCATTTT
>TRBJ2-5|-|TRBD2|TRBV2
CASSLTSGGAQETQYF
TGTGCCAGCAGTTTGACCAGCGGGGGGGCCCAAGAGACCCAGTACTTC
>TRBJ1-5|few|TRBD1|TRBV9
CASSSGTGGLNQPQHF
TGTGCCAGCAGCTCAGGGACAGGGGGGCTAAATCAGCCCCAGCATTTT
>TRBJ1-1|once|-|TRBV7-9
CASSFWGGPRTEAFF
TGTGCCAGCAGCTTCTGGGGGGGTCCACGTACTGAAGCTTTCTTT
>TRBJ1-1|-|TRBD1|TRBV7-6
CASSTRDRGTEAFF
TGTGCCAGCAGCACCCGTGACAGGGGAACTGAAGCTTTCTTT
>TRBJ1-1|-|TRBD1|TRBV5-6
CASSLLEGAGTEAFF
TGTGCCAGCAGCTTGTTAGAGGGGGCGGGAACTGAAGCTTTCTTT
>TRBJ1-1|-|TRBD1|TRBV18
CASSPGTGGASTEAFF
TGTGCCAGCTCACCAGGGACAGGGGGCGCGAGCACTGAAGCTTTCTTT
>TRBJ2-1|-|TRBD1|TRBV4-1
CASSQEWDRVYNEQFF
TGCGCCAGCAGCCAAGAATGGGACAGGGTCTACAATGAGCAGTTCTTC
>TRBJ1-2|-|-|TRBV7-9
CASSWPGPNADYGYTF
TGTGCCAGCAGCTGGCCGGGTCCCAACGCAGACTATGGCTACACCTTC
>TRBJ2-7|-|-|TRBV19
CASSVGSLYEQYF
TGTGCCAGTAGTGTTGGGAGTTTATACGAGCAGTACTTC
>TRBJ2-5|few|-|TRBV7-9
CASSLGGVETQYF
TGTGCCAGCAGCTTAGGGGGGGTAGAGACCCAGTACTTC
>TRBJ1-2|-|-|TRBV2
CASRPNRDHYGYTF
TGTGCCAGCAGGCCGAACAGGGATCACTATGGCTACACCTTC
>TRBJ2-1|-|-|TRBV2
CASRQETYNEQFF
TGTGCCAGCCGACAGGAGACCTACAATGAGCAGTTCTTC
>TRBJ1-6|once|TRBD1|TRBV27
CASSPAGQIVSPLHF
TGTGCCAGCAGTCCCGCGGGACAGATCGTTTCACCCCTCCACTTT
>TRBJ1-6|-|-|TRBV9
CASSVALVNSPLHF
TGTGCCAGCAGCGTAGCTCTTGTCAATTCACCCCTCCACTTT
>TRBJ2-4|-|-|TRBV27
CATSPDRGNIQYF
TGTGCCACCTCGCCGGACAGAGGGAACATTCAGTACTTC
>TRBJ1-1|-|-|TRBV5-1
CASSAAGDTEAFF
TGCGCCAGCAGCGCAGCAGGGGACACTGAAGCTTTCTTT
>TRBJ2-7|-|-|TRBV28
CASSLGGRGAYEQYF
TGTGCCAGCAGTTTGGGTGGCAGGGGAGCTTACGAGCAGTACTTC
>TRBJ1-2|-|-|TRBV7-9
CASSFSGGDISGYTF
TGTGCCAGCAGCTTCTCCGGTGGGGACATCTCTGGCTACACCTTC
>TRBJ1-2|-|-|TRBV2
CASSFQQTNYGYTF
TGTGCCAGCAGTTTTCAACAGACTAACTATGGCTACACCTTC
>TRBJ2-3|-|-|TRBV4-1
CASSQVEGRLARGSTQYF
TGCGCCAGCAGCCAAGTAGAAGGTCGGCTAGCCCGGGGGAGTACGCAGTATTTT
>TRBJ1-1|-|-|TRBV21-1
CPEANRGRNTEAFF
TGTCCGGAGGCCAACAGGGGGCGGAACACTGAAGCTTTCTTT
>TRBJ2-3|-|TRBD2|TRBV5-4
CASSGSGARTDTQYF
TGTGCCAGCAGCGGCAGCGGGGCCCGCACAGATACGCAGTATTTT
>TRBJ2-5|-|TRBD2|TRBV7-3
CASSLSGGDETQYF
TGTGCCAGCAGCTTAAGCGGGGGGGACGAGACCCAGTACTTC
>TRBJ1-6|-|-|TRBV6-5
CASSYSAGSPLHF
TGTGCCAGCAGTTACTCGGCAGGATCACCCCTCCACTTT
>TRBJ1-5|-|-|TRBV12-5
CASGSPDWNQPQHF
TGTGCTAGTGGTTCCCCAGACTGGAATCAGCCCCAGCATTTT
>TRBJ2-3|-|TRBD2|TRBV5-1
CASSLEPSGSTDTQYF
TGCGCCAGCAGCTTGGAGCCTAGCGGAAGCACAGATACGCAGTATTTT
>TRBJ1-6|-|-|TRBV6-5
CASTPVEGSPLHF
TGTGCCAGCACCCCCGTGGAGGGATCACCCCTCCACTTT
>TRBJ2-3|once|TRBD2|TRBV5-5
CASSLALANTDTQYF
TGTGCCAGCAGCTTGGCACTAGCGAACACAGATACGCAGTATTTT
>TRBJ1-3|-|-|TRBV5-6
CASSLSVEISGNTIYF
TGTGCCAGCAGCCTCTCTGTGGAGATCTCTGGAAACACCATATATTTT
>TRBJ2-5|-|-|TRBV19
CASTTDSGGETQYF
TGTGCCAGTACCACGGACTCGGGTGGAGAGACCCAGTACTTC
>TRBJ1-5|-|TRBD1|TRBV5-1
CASSFLPAGTGGGNQPQHF
TGCGCCAGCAGCTTTCTTCCCGCCGGGACAGGGGGCGGGAATCAGCCCCAGCATTTT
>TRBJ2-5|once|-|TRBV30
CAWSTGSSQYF
TGTGCCTGGAGTACTGGGAGTTCGCAGTACTTC
>TRBJ2-7|-|TRBD1|TRBV11-2
CASSLTQGAARSEQYF
TGTGCCAGCAGCTTGACACAGGGGGCGGCAAGAAGCGAGCAGTACTTC
>TRBJ2-7|-|-|TRBV5-6
CASTDGGSYEQYF
TGTGCCTCCACGGACGGGGGCTCCTACGAGCAGTACTTC
>TRBJ1-2|few|-|TRBV27
CASSFSGKDYGYTF
TGTGCCAGCAGTTTTTCCGGGAAGGACTATGGCTACACCTTC
>TRBJ1-1|few|TRBD1|TRBV7-9
CASNSDRGLPLF
TGTGCCAGCAACTCGGACAGGGGACTTCCCCTCTTT
>TRBJ1-2|-|TRBD1|TRBV7-2
CASSLVGQGDYGYTF
TGTGCCAGCAGCTTAGTGGGACAGGGGGACTATGGCTACACCTTC
>TRBJ2-7|-|TRBD1|TRBV3-1/TRBV3-2
CASSPGQGYEQYF
TGTGCCAGCAGCCCGGGACAGGGCTACGAGCAGTACTTC
>TRBJ1-2|-|-|TRBV19
CASSMIGAFGRGNYGYTF
TGTGCCAGTAGTATGATTGGGGCATTCGGGCGAGGAAACTATGGCTACACCTTC
>TRBJ2-7|-|TRBD1|TRBV28
CASSINRGHEQYF
TGTGCCAGCAGTATAAACAGGGGCCACGAGCAGTACTTC
>TRBJ1-1|-|TRBD1|TRBV29-1
CSVIFTGVRTEAFF
TGCAGCGTTATATTCACAGGGGTGAGAACTGAAGCTTTCTTT
>TRBJ2-1|-|TRBD1|TRBV5-1
CASSPRGQADEQFF
TGCGCCAGCAGCCCGCGGGGACAGGCGGATGAGCAGTTCTTC
>TRBJ1-5|-|-|TRBV12-3/TRBV12-4
CASSFRGAQPQHF
TGTGCCAGCAGTTTCAGGGGCGCTCAGCCCCAGCATTTT
>TRBJ1-3|few|TRBD1|TRBV6-1
CASSGGDSGYRGNTIYF
TGTGCCAGCAGTGGGGGGGACAGCGGGTACAGGGGAAACACCATATATTTT
>TRBJ1-1|-|-|TRBV18
CASSPLAGGTEAFF
TGTGCCAGCTCACCTTTGGCCGGGGGCACTGAAGCTTTCTTT